This T cell receptor (beta chain) derives from a study of CXCR3-negative and CXCR3-positive naive CD8 T cells. TRB cDNA libraries were made by UMI-labeled 5' RACE. TCRdb reprocessed the 5' RACE reads, keeping one entry per CDR3 protein, no DNA. The sample has roughly 71,000 distinct CDR3 sequences. Germline V gives CDR1 MNHEY, CDR2 SVGAGI. This CDR3 contains 15 residues. The receptor comes from a human donor in good health. Some clones in this sample may be carry-over from other donors' samples. The chain is built from TRBV6-5 and TRBJ1-2. Sequencing was done on a sample of naive CXCR3- CD8+ T cells from blood. Subset indicated: CD45RO-CCR7+CD27+CD95- naive CD8+ T cells lacking CXCR3 (TNR3-). The CDR3 here is CASRESAGLNYGYTF.